The source of this T cell receptor (beta chain) is a study of post-analysis software for immune sequencing data. Included in the TCR beta cDNA libraries were unique molecular identifiers. One entry per CDR3 protein results from TCRdb running MiXCR on the PCR reads. The sample includes roughly 200,000 distinct CDR3 sequences, around 29% of them seen just once. The sequence was collected from a girl under 18 with multiple sclerosis. What was sequenced was blood.

The CDR3 bases are TGTGCCAGCAGCTTAGAATGGGACAGGGTTGAAGAGCAGTTCTTC. Its protein is CASSLEWDRVEEQFF. This chain links TRBV11-1 with TRBJ2-1; 9 bases match TRBD1. V lost 1 base and J lost 10; bases outside the gene matches: 8. Per the germline V gene, CDR1 is SGHAT and CDR2 is FQDESV (reference sequence). CDR3 length: 15 residues.